The entry below gives a single T cell receptor beta chain sequence along with its context. No antigen is known for it. The germline V gene encodes CDR1 SGHRS and CDR2 YFSETQ. The CDR3 sequence is 15 residues long. After removal of 3 bases from V and 1 base from J, the junction contained 5 bases not matched to a gene. PCR was performed a second time for 7 to 11 cycles using a sample-barcoded 5' primer and a J-beta primer mix. Researchers report that each sample yielded at least 3 million CDR3-containing paired-end reads. MiXCR, applied by TCRdb to the 5' RACE reads, yields one record per CDR3 protein. The sample records approximately 700,000 distinct CDR3 sequences, about a third being singletons. The data were taken from a study of blood T cells in healthy people across ages. Study background: There was about one barcoded beta molecule captured by template switching per two T cells. Study results and caveats: Unknown CMV status may confound age-related changes in expanded clones. Researchers said unsorted PBMCs prevented a conclusive naive versus antigen-experienced comparison.

The sequence came from a woman older than 75 in good health. The sequenced sample was blood. The chain uses TRBV5-1 and TRBJ2-5; 8 bases match TRBD2. In nucleotides, the CDR3 is TGCGCCAGCAGCTGGGCGGGGGGACCCCAAGAGACCCAGTACTTC. It codes for CASSWAGGPQETQYF.